This T cell receptor (beta chain) is from a study of shared clonotypes between healthy human individuals. This clone was detected once. The same CDR3 can be traced to other DNA sequences in this sample. Produced via immunoSEQ multiplex PCR; TCRdb's table is partial and in-frame only. The top ten hold around 24% of the sample, which has some 800,000 clones, 80% to 95% seen once. Positive CCR7 selection of CD45RO-negative cells yielded the naive CD8 cells, and terminally differentiated effector memory CD45RA+ cells were excluded. Trimming removed 3 bases from V and 0 bases from J, with 0 bases in between. The CDR3 has 13 residues. Germline CDR1 is MDHEN and CDR2 is SYDVKM.

V usage is TRBV28 and J usage is TRBJ2-6; no definite D call. This sequence originates from a man aged 30 to 45 in good health. The sequencing sample was made of naive CD8+ T cells sorted from blood. Written as DNA, the CDR3 is TGTGCCAGCAGTTTCTCTGGGGCCAACGTCCTGACTTTC. This sequence encodes CASSFSGANVLTF.